The clone carrying this T cell receptor (beta chain) was seen a handful of times. Its cognate antigen is unknown. These data are taken from a study of T cell repertoires in cytomegalovirus infection. The CDR3 extends over 15 amino acids. Germline V gene data show CDR1 as LNHDA and CDR2 as SQIVND (reference sequence). The V gene lost 5 bases and the J gene lost 2 bases, with 13 bases spanning the gap. MiXCR, run by TCRdb on the reads, gives a single entry per CDR3 protein. The repertoire holds 900,000 to 950,000 distinct CDR3 sequences, with approximately 32% as singletons. The V call is TRBV19, the J call TRBJ1-5, with D perhaps matching TRBD1 (5 bases). The source was cultured CD8+ T cells from PBMCs, collected from culture after CMV antigen stimulation. The sequence came from a human donor in good health (CMV status not recorded). Some clones in this sample may be carry-over from other donors' samples. CDR3 in amino acids: CASSLIGVGNQPQHF. CDR3 nucleotides: TGTGCCAGTAGTTTAATAGGGGTCGGCAATCAGCCCCAGCATTTT.